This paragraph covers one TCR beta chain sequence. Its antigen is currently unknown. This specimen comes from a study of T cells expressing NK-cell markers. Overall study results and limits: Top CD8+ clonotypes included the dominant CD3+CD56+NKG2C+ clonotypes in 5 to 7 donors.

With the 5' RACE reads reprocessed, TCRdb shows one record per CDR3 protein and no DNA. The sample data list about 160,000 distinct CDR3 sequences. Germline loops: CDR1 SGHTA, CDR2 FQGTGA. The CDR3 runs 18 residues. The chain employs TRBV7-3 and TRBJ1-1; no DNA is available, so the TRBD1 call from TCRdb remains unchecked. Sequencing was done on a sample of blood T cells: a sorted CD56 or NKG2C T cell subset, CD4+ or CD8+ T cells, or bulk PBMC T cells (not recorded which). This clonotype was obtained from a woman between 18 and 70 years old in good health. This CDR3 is CASSLYTGTVFRNTEAFF.